The 5 T cell receptor beta chains reported below all come from one sample, sequenced in a study of blood T cell repertoires in COVID-19. Clones were read by immunoSEQ multiplex PCR, and TCRdb kept only the in-frame ones, dropping some. The table records about 150,000 clones, 87% of them present only once. Sequenced sample: peripheral blood. Source of these receptors: a human donor in a cohort sampled during active COVID-19.

This clone has only one observation. CDR3 DNA sequence: TGTGCCAGCAGCCAAAGGTCCGGGCGCGGGGGGAAGCCCTACGAGCAGTACTTC. The encoded protein is CASSQRSGRGGKPYEQYF. The chain couples TRBV3-1 (or the pseudogene TRBV3-2) to TRBJ2-7; 8 bases align to TRBD2. Trimming took 2 bases from V and 2 from J; bases not matched to a gene: 14. Germline V gives CDR1 LGHDT, CDR2 YNNKEL (reference sequence). CDR3 length: 18 amino acids.

The rearrangement links TRBV7-2 to TRBJ2-4, with D possibly being TRBD1 (6 bases). CDR1 is SGHTA, CDR2 FQGNSA, per germline. This CDR3 has 14 residues. The V and J ends lost 5 bases and 7 bases respectively, with 15 bases between them. The CDR3 sequence is CASSPAPGHNIQYF. CDR3 nucleotide sequence: TGTGCCAGCAGCCCCGCCCCGGGACACAACATTCAGTACTTC. The full variable domain, rest sourced from reference TRBV7-2 and TRBJ2-4, is GAGVSQSPSNKVTEKGKDVELRCDPISGHTALYWYRQSLGQGLEFLIYFQGNSAPDKSGLPSDRFSAERTGGSVSTLTIQRTQQEDSAVYLCASSPAPGHNIQYFGAGTRLSVL.

This chain connects TRBV7-9 to TRBJ1-6; D call uncertain. The CDR3 covers 15 residues. V lost 1 base and J lost 7, with 11 bases in between. Germline V gives CDR1 SEHNR, CDR2 FQNEAQ (reference sequence). CDR3 sequence: CASSLGGGANSPLHF. CDR3 sequence (DNA): TGTGCCAGCAGCTTAGGTGGTGGAGCGAATTCACCCCTCCACTTT.

The rearrangement joins TRBV5-8 to TRBJ2-5; possibly TRBD1 for D (6 bases). The germline CDR1 and CDR2 sequences are SGHTS and YDEGEE. The CDR3 runs to 15 residues. The V end was cut by 0 bases, the J end by 4 bases, with 13 bases between. In nucleotides, the CDR3 is TGTGCCAGCAGCTTGGCCGCAGGGGCGGGAGAGACCCAGTACTTC. It specifies CASSLAAGAGETQYF.

The count of this clone is one. The DNA for the CDR3 is TGCGCCAGCAGCCAAGGCGGACAGGCCGTTAATGAAAAACTGTTTTTT. Protein product: CASSQGGQAVNEKLFF. J is TRBJ1-4 and V is TRBV4-1; TRBD1 aligns across 7 bases. V was clipped by 1 base and J by 4 bases; unmatched bases: 6. Germline CDR1 and CDR2: MGHRA and YSYEKL. CDR3 length equals 16 residues.